Below are 8 T cell receptor beta chains sequenced from a single sample in a study of cytomegalovirus exposure and HLA in healthy donors (dated by TCRdb to about 2017). Libraries were constructed by the immunoSEQ multiplex PCR assay. For the multiplex PCR, a mixture combining 60 forward primers for TCR Vbeta segments and 13 reverse primers for TCR Jbeta segments was used. TCRdb's version of the immuneACCESS table is confined to in-frame rearrangements and falls short of the full clone set. An unresolved V gene accounts for under half of the shortfall where checked; the remainder is of unknown origin. Counted in this sample were approximately 93,000 clones; about two thirds of them appeared once. About 5.5% of the sample is in the top ten clones. Sequencing was carried out using PBMCs. All receptors derive from a boy between 10 and 17 years old in good health and CMV-seropositive.

The chain links TRBV6-5 to TRBJ1-1, with D uncertain. The germline V gene encodes CDR1 MNHEY and CDR2 SVGAGI. V lost 5 bases, J lost 2 bases, and 6 bases lay in between. The CDR3 covers 12 residues. This chain's CDR3 is CASSARNTEAFF. DNA of the CDR3: TGTGCCAGCAGTGCCAGAAACACTGAAGCTTTCTTT.

This clone was counted a few times. The CDR3: CASSAAGGAHYEQYF. The CDR3, as DNA: TGTGCCAGCAGCGCAGCGGGGGGAGCTCACTACGAGCAGTACTTC. The rearrangement links TRBV5-6 to TRBJ2-7; 9 nucleotides align to TRBD2. V shed 4 bases, J shed 3 bases, and the junction held 8 bases outside the gene matches. This CDR3 comprises 15 residues. From germline, CDR1 is SGHDT and CDR2 YYEEEE.

The rearrangement links TRBV6-5 to TRBJ1-2; 7 nucleotides line up with TRBD1. Germline V gives CDR1 MNHEY, CDR2 SVGAGI. This CDR3 is built from 15 residues. Trimming cost V 7 bases and J 2 bases; bases outside gene matches: 10. CDR3 sequence reads: CASKGIGGANYGYTF. The DNA for the CDR3 is TGTGCCAGCAAAGGGATAGGGGGCGCCAACTATGGCTACACCTTC.

This clone has a handful of counts. J is TRBJ1-2 and V is TRBV5-1; TRBD1 matches at 7 bases. The CDR3 is 15 residues long. Trimming removed 6 bases from V and 3 bases from J; junction bases left unmatched: 11. Germline lookup yields CDR1 SGHRS and CDR2 YFSETQ. This CDR3 reads CASKANQGDYYGYTF. The CDR3 nucleotides are TGCGCCAGCAAAGCTAACCAGGGGGACTACTATGGCTACACCTTC.

The genes are TRBV19 and TRBJ1-5; D gene unclear. Germline CDR1 LNHDA, CDR2 SQIVND (reference sequence). V was pared by 5 bases and J by 4 bases, with 9 bases between. The CDR3 is 13 residues long. The CDR3 bases are TGTGCCAGTAGTGCGAGTCCGAATCAGCCCCAGCATTTT. It is translated as CASSASPNQPQHF.

The CDR3 sequence: CASSPTRAYNEQFF. CDR3 nucleotides: TGTGCCAGCTCACCGACCAGGGCTTACAATGAGCAGTTCTTC. V is TRBV18 and J is TRBJ2-1; possibly TRBD1 for D (5 bases). Germline V gene data show CDR1 as KGHSH and CDR2 as LQKENI. CDR3 size: 14 residues. Trimming pared 3 bases from V and 4 bases from J, leaving 10 bases between.

The rearrangement links TRBV7-9 to TRBJ1-2; TRBD1 matches at 11 bases. The CDR3 runs to 13 residues. Germline V gene data show CDR1 as SEHNR and CDR2 as FQNEAQ (reference sequence). The ends lost 5 bases at V and 7 bases at J; junction bases unmatched: 3. In DNA form, the CDR3 reads TGTGCCAGCAGCGGACAGGGGGCGACTGGCTACACCTTC. Residues: CASSGQGATGYTF.

J is TRBJ2-5 and V is TRBV5-4; 16 bases line up with TRBD2. This CDR3 spans 16 amino acids. Trimming cost V 4 bases and J 5 bases; bases outside gene matches: 5. Germline-derived CDR1 and CDR2 are SGHNT and YYREEE (reference sequence). Written as DNA, the CDR3 is TGTGCCAGCAGCCCGGGACTAGCGGGAGGGCTCGAGACCCAGTACTTC. Its translation is CASSPGLAGGLETQYF.